This T cell receptor beta chain stems from a study of siplizumab effects on memory and regulatory T cells. Study-level points and caveats: Apparently key alloresponse contributors, naive T cells also seemed more diverse than memory cells.

Remarks on this clone: Its antigen is unidentified.

The CDR3 totals 14 residues. The germline CDR1 and CDR2 sequences are LNHDA and SQIVND (reference sequence). V dropped 7 bases and J dropped 1 base, with 10 bases sitting between them. TCR templates, around 100,000 per sample, were assayed. Some clones are missing from TCRdb's copy, which holds only in-frame ones; the method was immunoSEQ multiplex PCR. The table lists 50,000 to 60,000 clones, over 75% of them singletons. The sample comprised naive CD8+ T cells sorted from blood. The chain uses TRBV19 and TRBJ2-2; TRBD1 is a possible D gene (6 bases). This TCR was sampled from a human donor in good health. The CDR3 sequence is CASIRDMNTGELFF. CDR3 sequence (DNA): TGTGCCAGTATTAGGGACATGAACACCGGGGAGCTGTTTTTT.